The rows below give T cell receptor beta chains drawn from one sample of a study of cytomegalovirus exposure and HLA in healthy donors. TCRdb's copy holds only in-frame clones and misses some; the assay was immunoSEQ multiplex PCR. The table lists some 44,000 clones. Sequencing was done on a sample of PBMCs. These receptor sequences come from a woman younger than 45 in good health and CMV-seronegative. CDR3s include the opening cysteine and the closing phenylalanine or tryptophan. D genes are given only for firm matches.

cdr3_nt	cdr3_aa	j_call	v_call	d_call
TGTGCCAGCAGTTCACCGAATATACTAGCGGGAGCTTTCTCCTACGAGCAGTACTTC	CASSSPNILAGAFSYEQYF	TRBJ2-7	TRBV28	TRBD2
TGTGCTAGTGGTTGGGGGACTAGCGGGAGTTCGGAGCAGTTCTTC	CASGWGTSGSSEQFF	TRBJ2-1	TRBV12-5	TRBD2
TGTGCCAGCAGCGTAGGCGGGGGACAAGAGACCCAGTACTTC	CASSVGGGQETQYF	TRBJ2-5	TRBV9	TRBD2
TGTGCCAGTAGTATTAAGGACAGGATGAACACTGAAGCTTTCTTT	CASSIKDRMNTEAFF	TRBJ1-1	TRBV19	TRBD1
TGTGCCAGTAGTATGCGACAGGGAACGGGTGAAGCTTTCTTT	CASSMRQGTGEAFF	TRBJ1-1	TRBV19	TRBD1
TGCAGCGTAAGGACAGCCAGTTCCTATGGCTACACCTTC	CSVRTASSYGYTF	TRBJ1-2	TRBV29-1	.
TGTGCCAGCAGCTTAGTGGGCCAGGGGTTGGGCAATGAGCAGTTCTTC	CASSLVGQGLGNEQFF	TRBJ2-1	TRBV7-9	.
TGTGCCAGCAGCTTAGCCGCGGGCAACGGGGGCTATGGCTACACCTTC	CASSLAAGNGGYGYTF	TRBJ1-2	TRBV7-9	.
TGTGCCAGCACCAAAAGGACTAGCGGGGTGAGCTCCTACGAGCAGTACTTC	CASTKRTSGVSSYEQYF	TRBJ2-7	TRBV28	TRBD2
TGTGCCAGCAGCTCTATTAGGGGGCTCGCCCGTCCTGAGCAGTTCTTC	CASSSIRGLARPEQFF	TRBJ2-1	TRBV7-9	TRBD1
TGTGCCAGCAGCGTAGGACAGAACTATGGCTACACCTTC	CASSVGQNYGYTF	TRBJ1-2	TRBV11-3	.
TGCAGCGAAGAGACCCTGACTAGATCCTACGAGCAGTACTTC	CSEETLTRSYEQYF	TRBJ2-7	TRBV29-1	.
TGTGCCAGCAGTTACTCAGAACGACAGGTTGAAGCTTTCTTT	CASSYSERQVEAFF	TRBJ1-1	TRBV6-5	.
TGTGCCAGCAGCTTGGGCAGGTATAGCAATCAGCCCCAGCATTTT	CASSLGRYSNQPQHF	TRBJ1-5	TRBV5-6	.
TGTGCCAGCAGTGAGGACAGCTCCTACGAGCAGTACTTC	CASSEDSSYEQYF	TRBJ2-7	TRBV2	.
TGTGCTAGTGGTTTGGGAAGACTAGCGGGAGAGGTAGATACGCAGTATTTT	CASGLGRLAGEVDTQYF	TRBJ2-3	TRBV12-5	TRBD2
TGTGCCAGCAGCCCCAGTGACTACGAGCAGTACTTC	CASSPSDYEQYF	TRBJ2-7	TRBV11-2	.
TGCGCCAGCAGCCTACTAGCGGGAGAGGCTTACGAGCAGTACTTC	CASSLLAGEAYEQYF	TRBJ2-7	TRBV4-3	TRBD2
TGTGCCAGCAGGAACGGGGACAGGGACACTGAAGCTTTCTTT	CASRNGDRDTEAFF	TRBJ1-1	TRBV11-2	TRBD1
TGCGCCAGCAGCCCCACGTCGGGCGGGAGCAATGAGCAGTTCTTC	CASSPTSGGSNEQFF	TRBJ2-1	TRBV4-1	TRBD2
TGCGCCAGCAGCTTGGGGGACAGGGTTAATTCACCCCTCCACTTT	CASSLGDRVNSPLHF	TRBJ1-6	TRBV5-1	TRBD1
TGTGCCAGCAGCTCCGGACTAGCGGGAGGCTACGAGCAGTACTTC	CASSSGLAGGYEQYF	TRBJ2-7	TRBV7-2	TRBD2
TGCGCCAGCAGCCAAGAGGCCCAGACTAGCGGGAGCAATGAGCAGTTCTTC	CASSQEAQTSGSNEQFF	TRBJ2-1	TRBV4-1	TRBD2
TGTGCCAGCTCAAACGGACAGGGACTTGAAAAACTGTTTTTT	CASSNGQGLEKLFF	TRBJ1-4	TRBV18	TRBD1
TGTGCCAGCTCACCCGACAGGGGGTCTTGGAATCAGCCCCAGCATTTT	CASSPDRGSWNQPQHF	TRBJ1-5	TRBV18	TRBD1
TGTGCCAGCAGTTACTCGAAAAGGGGGCGGGTGGGCTACACCTTC	CASSYSKRGRVGYTF	TRBJ1-2	TRBV6-5	TRBD1
TGTGCCAGCAGTTACCGTGACAGTAATTCACCCCTCCACTTT	CASSYRDSNSPLHF	TRBJ1-6	TRBV6-6	.
TGTGCCAGCTCACCCGACGGGGTTAGTGAGCAGTTCTTC	CASSPDGVSEQFF	TRBJ2-1	TRBV7-8	.
TGTGCCAGCAGCCCCTATATTATGGGACTAGCGGGAGGAGAGACCCAGTACTTC	CASSPYIMGLAGGETQYF	TRBJ2-5	TRBV28	TRBD2
TGTGCCAGCAGTTTACACAGGGCCTATGGCTACACCTTC	CASSLHRAYGYTF	TRBJ1-2	TRBV27	.
TGTGCCAGCCGGGACAGGGTGAACACTGAAGCTTTCTTT	CASRDRVNTEAFF	TRBJ1-1	TRBV19	TRBD1
TGTGCCAGCAGCTTAGGAGCCACCTACGAGCAGTACTTC	CASSLGATYEQYF	TRBJ2-7	TRBV7-9	.
TGTGCCGGAGGGGTTCCGGGGATTAGCAATCAGCCCCAGCATTTT	CAGGVPGISNQPQHF	TRBJ1-5	TRBV19	.
TGTGCCAGCAGTTACGACAGGGGGATGAACACTGAAGCTTTCTTT	CASSYDRGMNTEAFF	TRBJ1-1	TRBV6-5	TRBD1
TGTGCCAGCAGTGATAGAGCGGAGGTAGGGAACACTGAAGCTTTCTTT	CASSDRAEVGNTEAFF	TRBJ1-1	TRBV25-1	.
TGTGCCTGGAGTGTAATGAGGGATACTGAAGCTTTCTTT	CAWSVMRDTEAFF	TRBJ1-1	TRBV30	.
TGTGCCAGCAGCTTAGGGGGGTACAGCACAGATACGCAGTATTTT	CASSLGGYSTDTQYF	TRBJ2-3	TRBV7-3	.
TGTGCCAGCAGTGCCTTAAATTACGAGCAGTACTTC	CASSALNYEQYF	TRBJ2-7	TRBV2	.
TGTGCCAGCAGCTTTTTGACTAGCACAGATACGCAGTATTTT	CASSFLTSTDTQYF	TRBJ2-3	TRBV7-2	.
TGTGCCTGGGAAAAGGGAGTCCCGAACACTGAAGCTTTCTTT	CAWEKGVPNTEAFF	TRBJ1-1	TRBV30	.
TGTGCCAGCGCCAGGAGGCATTTGAACACTGAAGCTTTCTTT	CASARRHLNTEAFF	TRBJ1-1	TRBV6-5	.
TGTGCCAGCAACTACGGACTAGCGGGACTGAACACCGGGGAGCTGTTTTTT	CASNYGLAGLNTGELFF	TRBJ2-2	TRBV7-9	TRBD2
TGTGCCTGGAGTGTAGGGCTAGCGGGCGCGTGGGAGACCCAGTACTTC	CAWSVGLAGAWETQYF	TRBJ2-5	TRBV30	TRBD2
TGTGCCACCAGCAGAGTACAGAGAGCTTTCTTT	CATSRVQRAFF	TRBJ1-1	TRBV15	.
TGTGCCTGGAGTGGGCTAGCGGGAACGGGACCCTACAATGAGCAGTTCTTC	CAWSGLAGTGPYNEQFF	TRBJ2-1	TRBV30	TRBD2
TGTGCCAGCAGCCCGGGACTAGCGGACGAGCAGTACTTC	CASSPGLADEQYF	TRBJ2-7	TRBV5-4	TRBD2
TGTGCCAGCAGTCCACTAGCACTGAACACCGGGGAGCTGTTTTTT	CASSPLALNTGELFF	TRBJ2-2	TRBV27	.
TGTGCCTGGAGTAGCGGACTAGCGGAAAGCAAAAACATTCAGTACTTC	CAWSSGLAESKNIQYF	TRBJ2-4	TRBV30	TRBD2
TGTGCCAGCTCACCCGGGGATTTCGCGACTAGCATAAAACACCGATACGAGCAGTACTTC	CASSPGDFATSIKHRYEQYF	TRBJ2-7	TRBV18	TRBD2
TGTGCCAGCAGAGACCTAGCGGGAGGGGACTACGAGCAGTACTTC	CASRDLAGGDYEQYF	TRBJ2-7	TRBV6-5	TRBD2
TGTGCCAGCAGCTTATCCAGGTCTTCTGGAAACACCATATATTTT	CASSLSRSSGNTIYF	TRBJ1-3	TRBV11-2	.
TGTGCCAGCCAGACCCCGGGACAGGTGGGGCAGTACTTC	CASQTPGQVGQYF	TRBJ2-7	TRBV27	TRBD1
TGTGCTAGTGGTTTGTTTCGGGAAAAACTGTTTTTT	CASGLFREKLFF	TRBJ1-4	TRBV12-5	.
TGTGCCAGCAGCTTATCGACGGGGTCTAACGTCCTGACTTTC	CASSLSTGSNVLTF	TRBJ2-6	TRBV13	.
TGTGCCAGCAGTTCTTACAGGGGGCAAGGGGGCTACACCTTC	CASSSYRGQGGYTF	TRBJ1-2	TRBV27	TRBD1